These 26 T cell receptor beta chains were all obtained from the same sample, sequenced in a study of T cells in localized non-small cell lung cancer. Method: immunoSEQ multiplex PCR; TCRdb's copy keeps in-frame clones and lacks some. The sample holds around 20,000 clones, around four fifths seen once. The source material was peripheral blood, sampled before any cancer treatment. The source is a female donor of 60 years or more with stage I lung adenocarcinoma.

Regarding this clone: In the same sample, other DNA sequences code for this CDR3. The J gene is TRBJ1-2, the V gene TRBV19, with D maybe TRBD1 (5 bases). Germline values: CDR1 LNHDA, CDR2 SQIVND (reference sequence). V lost 6 bases to trimming and J lost 2 bases, with 10 bases between them. This CDR3 is 13 amino acids long. The CDR3 loop is CASSKQGNYGYTF. The CDR3, as DNA: TGTGCCAGTAGCAAGCAGGGAAACTATGGCTACACCTTC.

This chain uses TRBV6-5 with TRBJ2-7; TRBD1 aligns across 9 bases. The V and J ends lost 5 bases and 4 bases, in that order; junction bases with no gene match: 6. The CDR3 is 14 residues long. The germline V gene encodes CDR1 MNHEY and CDR2 SVGAGI. The CDR3, as DNA: TGTGCCAGCAGTAAGGACAGGGGAGTATACGAGCAGTACTTC. Translation: CASSKDRGVYEQYF.

This clone was found a few times. The gene calls are TRBV5-1 and TRBJ1-5, with D uncertain. The CDR3 has 15 amino acids. V lost 0 bases, J lost 0 bases, and 7 bases lay in between. Germline values: CDR1 SGHRS, CDR2 YFSETQ. The CDR3 loop is CASSLGLSSNQPQHF. The CDR3 coding sequence is TGCGCCAGCAGCTTGGGACTGTCTAGCAATCAGCCCCAGCATTTT.

The chain uses TRBV6-5 and TRBJ2-7; the match to TRBD1 covers 9 bases. The ends lost 5 bases at V and 10 bases at J; junction bases unmatched: 9. The CDR3 runs 13 residues. Germline values: CDR1 MNHEY, CDR2 SVGAGI. Here the CDR3 reads CASSNRGPGRQYF. The DNA for the CDR3 is TGTGCCAGCAGTAACAGGGGGCCCGGCCGCCAGTACTTC.

V is TRBV5-4 and J is TRBJ2-5; D not certain. V lost 0 bases to trimming and J lost 1 base, with 7 bases between them. The germline gives CDR1 SGHNT, CDR2 YYREEE (reference sequence). The CDR3 covers 14 residues. For the CDR3, the DNA is TGTGCCAGCAGCTTGGATCAGCTCCAAGAGACCCAGTACTTC. Its translation: CASSLDQLQETQYF.

Remarks on this clone: One end of the junction does not line up with germline, which may come from a read error. The same CDR3 also results from other DNA sequences found in this sample. The chain has TRBV4-2 and TRBJ1-2; D remains ambiguous. The CDR3 consists of 12 residues. Germline V gene data show CDR1 as LGHNA and CDR2 as YNFKEQ. The DNA for the CDR3 is TGTGCCAGTAGCCAAGGTTTAAGCGGCTACACCTTC. Translating it yields CASSQGLSGYTF.

The genes are TRBV30 and TRBJ1-2; weak D call: TRBD1 (6 bases). The CDR3 extends over 14 amino acids. Germline V gene lookup returns CDR1 GTSNPN and CDR2 SVGIG (reference sequence). The V gene lost 2 bases and the J gene lost 6 bases, with 16 bases spanning the gap. CDR3 sequence: CAWSRGAHYDGYTF. The CDR3 coding sequence is TGTGCCTGGAGTAGGGGGGCGCACTACGATGGCTACACCTTC.

The genes are TRBV7-2 and TRBJ1-6; TRBD1 matches 8 bases. From germline, CDR1 is SGHTA and CDR2 FQGNSA. The CDR3 totals 16 residues. Trimming at V came to 5 bases and at J to 7 bases, leaving 10 bases not matched to a gene. In DNA, the CDR3 is TGTGCCAGCAGCCAAGTCGCCGGACAGGGCAATTCACCCCTCCACTTT. It encodes CASSQVAGQGNSPLHF. Filled out from reference TRBV7-2 and TRBJ1-6, the complete variable domain reads GAGVSQSPSNKVTEKGKDVELRCDPISGHTALYWYRQSLGQGLEFLIYFQGNSAPDKSGLPSDRFSAERTGGSVSTLTIQRTQQEDSAVYLCASSQVAGQGNSPLHFGNGTRLTVT.

This chain joins TRBV4-1 and TRBJ2-1, with D perhaps TRBD2 (5 bases). CDR3 length: 11 amino acids. Trimming shortened V by 4 bases and J by 9 bases, and 7 bases separated the two germline ends. Germline CDR1 reads MGHRA; CDR2 reads YSYEKL. CDR3 bases: TGCGCCAGCAGCCGAGGAGGTGAGCAGTTCTTC. The encoded protein is CASSRGGEQFF.

The V gene is TRBV14, the J gene TRBJ2-3; 7 nucleotides line up with TRBD2. V shed 4 bases and J 5 bases; nucleotides not matched to a gene: 9. CDR3 length: 15 amino acids. Germline V gene sequence: CDR1 SGHDN, CDR2 FVKESK. CDR3 in DNA: TGTGCCAGCAGCCCTCTGGCGGGGGATTTAGATACGCAGTATTTT. Translating gives CASSPLAGDLDTQYF.

The gene calls are TRBV5-1 and TRBJ1-1, with no clear D. Germline values: CDR1 SGHRS, CDR2 YFSETQ. The ends were cut back, 2 bases at V and 1 base at J, with 6 bases in the middle. CDR3 length equals 13 residues. In DNA form, the CDR3 reads TGCGCCAGCAGCTTTGCAGGGAACACTGAAGCTTTCTTT. It is translated as CASSFAGNTEAFF.

The chain joins TRBV5-1 to TRBJ1-3, with D perhaps matching TRBD1 (5 bases). Germline V lookup: CDR1 SGHRS, CDR2 YFSETQ. Trimming took off 2 bases at V and 8 bases at J, with 11 bases between the two ends. The CDR3 is 13 residues long. The CDR3: CASSFRQGDTIYF. Written as DNA, the CDR3 is TGCGCCAGCAGCTTCCGGCAGGGAGACACCATATATTTT.

This clone was counted once. The V and J genes are TRBV18 and TRBJ1-2; D might be TRBD1 (6 bases). The V gene's germline CDR1 is KGHSH and CDR2 LQKENI. Trimming took 2 bases from V and 4 from J, leaving 11 bases between them. The CDR3 consists of 14 residues. This CDR3 reads CASSPMGAIYGYTF. The CDR3 bases are TGTGCCAGCTCACCAATGGGGGCTATCTATGGCTACACCTTC.

This clone has more than one count but fewer than ten. The chain links TRBV27 to TRBJ2-1; no clear D. V was pared by 4 bases and J by 4 bases, with 14 bases between. Germline lookup yields CDR1 MNHEY and CDR2 SMNVEV (reference sequence). The CDR3 spans 15 residues. Written as DNA, the CDR3 is TGTGCCAGCAGTTCCATACCTGTTGCATACAATGAGCAGTTCTTC. It codes for CASSSIPVAYNEQFF.

This clone has a single count. The V gene is TRBV5-4, the J gene TRBJ2-3, with TRBD1 matching 10 bases. Per the germline V gene, CDR1 is SGHNT and CDR2 is YYREEE (reference sequence). This CDR3 is built from 14 residues. V shed 4 bases and J 4 bases; nucleotides not matched to a gene: 3. The DNA for the CDR3 is TGTGCCAGCAGCCGACAGGGGGCCGCAGATACGCAGTATTTT. This gives the protein CASSRQGAADTQYF.

The rearrangement links TRBV19 to TRBJ1-2; a possible D gene is TRBD1 (6 bases). The CDR3 totals 14 residues. V gave up 2 bases and J gave up 8 bases, with 15 bases separating them. Germline V CDR1 and CDR2: LNHDA, SQIVND (reference sequence). The CDR3: CASSITAGDRGYTF. CDR3 sequence (DNA): TGTGCCAGTAGTATAACGGCAGGGGATAGGGGCTACACCTTC.

The V gene is TRBV7-2, the J gene TRBJ2-1; 9 bases match TRBD2. V was clipped by 7 bases and J by 2 bases; unmatched bases: 6. Germline loops: CDR1 SGHTA, CDR2 FQGNSA. This CDR3 comprises 15 residues. The CDR3 spells CASTNSGGPYNEQFF. DNA of the CDR3: TGTGCCAGCACCAATAGCGGGGGCCCCTACAATGAGCAGTTCTTC.

This chain joins TRBV15 and TRBJ1-2; weak D call: TRBD1 (5 bases). CDR1 and CDR2 (germline): LNHNV, YYDKDF (reference sequence). CDR3 size: 15 residues. With 0 bases removed from V and 8 bases from J, the gap between germline ends came to 16 bases. Here the CDR3 reads CATSREGAGSGGYTF. CDR3 bases: TGTGCCACCAGCAGAGAAGGGGCCGGATCGGGGGGCTACACCTTC.

This clone has just a few counts. The gene calls are TRBV14 and TRBJ2-3; 7 bases are shared with TRBD2. In germline, CDR1 is SGHDN, CDR2 FVKESK. V shed 7 bases, J shed 4 bases, and the junction held 5 bases outside the gene matches. CDR3 length: 13 residues. DNA for the CDR3: TGTGCCAGCACCCTGGCGGGGGCAGATACGCAGTATTTT. It codes for CASTLAGADTQYF.

The chain combines TRBV19 with TRBJ2-5; tentative D call: TRBD1 (6 bases). Germline V CDR1 and CDR2: LNHDA, SQIVND (reference sequence). This CDR3 region has 15 residues. Trimming shortened V by 5 bases and J by 2 bases, and 15 bases separated the two germline ends. The CDR3 reads CASSRTAARQETQYF. CDR3 nucleotide sequence: TGTGCCAGTAGTCGGACAGCTGCACGACAAGAGACCCAGTACTTC.

The rearrangement joins TRBV6-6 to TRBJ1-5; D remains unclear. CDR1 and CDR2 from the germline V gene are MNHNY and SVGAGI (reference sequence). V gave up 7 bases and J gave up 3 bases, with 16 bases separating them. This CDR3 spans 15 amino acids. CDR3 coding DNA: TGTGCCAGCACCCCGCCAGGCACGGTCAATCAGCCCCAGCATTTT. It is translated as CASTPPGTVNQPQHF.

This clone was observed a few times. V and J are TRBV4-1 and TRBJ1-3; D is unclear. CDR3 size: 16 residues. V lost 5 bases to trimming and J lost 4 bases, with 18 bases between them. CDR1 MGHRA and CDR2 YSYEKL come from the germline V gene. CDR3 protein: CASSIPGGRAGNTIYF. Written as DNA, the CDR3 is TGCGCCAGCAGCATCCCTGGTGGTAGGGCGGGAAACACCATATATTTT.

This chain joins TRBV18 and TRBJ2-1; 10 bases fit TRBD2. CDR1 is KGHSH and CDR2 is LQKENI in the germline V gene. The ends lost 3 bases at V and 7 bases at J; junction bases unmatched: 12. The CDR3 runs 17 residues. CDR3 protein: CASSPLMPSGGGNEQFF. As DNA, the CDR3 is TGTGCCAGCTCACCCCTGATGCCTAGCGGGGGAGGAAATGAGCAGTTCTTC.

V gene TRBV5-1 combines with J gene TRBJ1-1, with D unclear. Germline V gives CDR1 SGHRS, CDR2 YFSETQ. The V end was cut by 0 bases, the J end by 0 bases, with 9 bases between. CDR3 length equals 15 residues. The CDR3 loop is CASSLVGNVNTEAFF. The CDR3, as DNA: TGCGCCAGCAGCTTGGTGGGGAACGTGAACACTGAAGCTTTCTTT.

The V call is TRBV7-8, the J call TRBJ1-5, with D unresolved. V lost 2 bases to trimming and J lost 0 bases, with 14 bases between them. Germline CDR1 SGHVS, CDR2 FQNEAQ. The CDR3 covers 17 residues. In DNA form, the CDR3 reads TGTGCCAGCAGCTTATTCGGCAGCGATTATAGCAATCAGCCCCAGCATTTT. Its protein product is CASSLFGSDYSNQPQHF.

V usage is TRBV2 and J usage is TRBJ2-7; TRBD1 matches at 7 bases. V was clipped by 3 bases and J by 2 bases; unmatched bases: 4. Looked up from germline, CDR1 is SNHLY and CDR2 is FYNNEI. This CDR3 comprises 14 residues. The CDR3 DNA follows: TGTGCCAGCAGTGAGGTACAGGGGACCTACGAGCAGTACTTC. The encoded protein is CASSEVQGTYEQYF.